One and the same sample provided the 29 T cell receptor beta chains below, sequenced in a study of Tregs in tolerant kidney transplant recipients. Sequencing was performed with immunoSEQ multiplex PCR; in TCRdb, only in-frame clones are kept and a portion is missing. Among several thousand clones listed, around 85% were seen once. This specimen consisted of Tregs from blood, obtained before the transplant. These receptors all stem from a human donor who received a combined kidney and bone marrow transplant.

J is TRBJ2-4 and V is TRBV2; possible D gene TRBD1, 6 bases. Germline V gene sequence: CDR1 SNHLY, CDR2 FYNNEI. This CDR3 has 13 amino acids. V was clipped by 8 bases and J by 6 bases, with 14 bases between them. CDR3: CASRTDRGNIQYF. CDR3 nucleotides: TGTGCCAGCCGCACGGACAGAGGAAACATTCAGTACTTC.

The rearrangement joins TRBV5-8 to TRBJ2-1; D not certain. CDR1 is SGHTS, CDR2 YDEGEE, per germline. CDR3 length: 14 residues. Trimming stripped 4 bases from V and 7 bases from J, with 15 bases between. The CDR3 DNA reads TGTGCCAGCAGCCTTTACCTAGTGGGTAATGAGCAGTTCTTC. This sequence encodes CASSLYLVGNEQFF.

The V and J genes are TRBV28 and TRBJ2-7, with 10 bases that match TRBD2. V lost 7 bases to trimming and J lost 2 bases; unmatched junction nucleotides: 8. Germline-derived CDR1 and CDR2 are MDHEN and SYDVKM. The CDR3 length is 15 residues. CDR3 protein: CASNILAGPTYEQYF. For the CDR3, the DNA is TGTGCCAGCAACATACTAGCGGGACCTACCTACGAGCAGTACTTC.

The chain couples TRBV18 to TRBJ1-1; a weak D match, TRBD1 (5 bases). The germline V gene encodes CDR1 KGHSH and CDR2 LQKENI. Trimming shortened V by 2 bases and J by 1 base, and 8 bases separated the two germline ends. The CDR3 contains 14 residues. The CDR3 bases are TGTGCCAGCTCACCAGGGGGGGGGAACACTGAAGCTTTCTTT. As protein: CASSPGGGNTEAFF.

The chain uses TRBV11-2 and TRBJ1-4; D perhaps matches TRBD1 (5 bases). Germline V gene sequence: CDR1 SGHAT, CDR2 FQNNGV. The V end was cut by 1 base, the J end by 6 bases, with 9 bases between. CDR3 size: 14 residues. CDR3 nucleotides: TGTGCCAGCAGCTTAGGACAGATCGATGAAAAACTGTTTTTT. Protein product: CASSLGQIDEKLFF.

Only one count was recorded for this clone. The chain couples TRBV7-2 to TRBJ1-5; tentatively, D is TRBD1 (6 bases). The V end was cut by 3 bases, the J end by 6 bases, with 12 bases between. The CDR3 is 14 amino acids. Germline-derived CDR1 and CDR2 are SGHTA and FQGNSA. CDR3 sequence (DNA): TGTGCCAGCAGCTTTACAGGGAGTGGTCAGCCCCAGCATTTT. Protein sequence: CASSFTGSGQPQHF. Complete variable domain (other parts from reference TRBV7-2 and TRBJ1-5): GAGVSQSPSNKVTEKGKDVELRCDPISGHTALYWYRQSLGQGLEFLIYFQGNSAPDKSGLPSDRFSAERTGGSVSTLTIQRTQQEDSAVYLCASSFTGSGQPQHFGDGTRLSIL.

The J gene is TRBJ2-1, the V gene TRBV12-5; TRBD1 might be the D (6 bases). There are 14 residues in the CDR3. Trimming took 6 bases from V and 9 from J, leaving 18 bases between them. Germline V gives CDR1 LGHNT, CDR2 FRNRAP. The CDR3 protein is CASGTGTSSGEQFF. In nucleotides, the CDR3 is TGTGCTAGTGGCACCGGGACATCTAGTGGTGAGCAGTTCTTC.

This clone has just a few counts. V gene TRBV4-2 combines with J gene TRBJ2-1; 12 nucleotides match TRBD2. The germline gives CDR1 LGHNA, CDR2 YNFKEQ. The trim removed 1 base at V and 5 bases at J, leaving 0 bases unmatched. This CDR3 contains 15 residues. This chain's CDR3 is CASSQGTSGDNEQFF. CDR3 DNA: TGTGCCAGCAGCCAAGGGACTAGCGGGGACAATGAGCAGTTCTTC.

This clone was detected once. The chain carries TRBV18 and TRBJ1-3, with 8 bases identical to TRBD1. Losses at the gene ends were 1 base for V and 0 bases for J; bases not matched to a gene: 2. The CDR3 spans 16 residues. Germline V lookup: CDR1 KGHSH, CDR2 LQKENI. CDR3 sequence reads: CASSPRTGGSGNTIYF. The CDR3, as DNA: TGTGCCAGCTCACCACGAACAGGGGGCTCTGGAAACACCATATATTTT. Full variable domain (remainder filled in from reference TRBV18 and TRBJ1-3): NAGVMQNPRHLVRRRGQEARLRCSPMKGHSHVYWYRQLPEEGLKFMVYLQKENIIDESGMPKERFSAEFPKEGPSILRIQQVVRGDSAAYFCASSPRTGGSGNTIYFGEGSWLTVV.

The rearrangement uses TRBV19 and TRBJ2-5, with D perhaps TRBD2 (6 bases). V lost 4 bases to trimming and J lost 4 bases, with 16 bases between them. The CDR3 contains 15 residues. Germline lookup yields CDR1 LNHDA and CDR2 SQIVND (reference sequence). The CDR3 DNA sequence: TGTGCCAGTAGTACCTGGGGAGGAGGAGGAGAGACCCAGTACTTC. This translates into CASSTWGGGGETQYF.

This chain connects TRBV28 to TRBJ2-1; 9 bases map to TRBD2. Germline-derived CDR1 and CDR2 are MDHEN and SYDVKM. The junction had 5 bases not matched to a gene; V was cut back by 5 bases and J by 0 bases. There are 16 residues in the CDR3. The CDR3 nucleotides read TGTGCCAGCAGTCTCCTAGCGGGGAGCTCCTACAATGAGCAGTTCTTC. It translates to CASSLLAGSSYNEQFF.

The rearrangement joins TRBV5-5 to TRBJ2-7; D is undetermined. Germline CDR1 is SGHKS and CDR2 is YYEKEE (reference sequence). Trimming cost V 2 bases and J 5 bases, with 5 bases left between them. This CDR3 contains 11 residues. This CDR3 is CASSFRDEQYF. The DNA for the CDR3 is TGTGCCAGCAGCTTCCGGGACGAGCAGTACTTC.

The V call is TRBV20-1, the J call TRBJ2-7; D is possibly TRBD2 (6 bases). Trimming removed 6 bases from V and 4 bases from J, with 10 bases in between. The CDR3 sequence is 11 residues long. CDR1 and CDR2 from the germline V gene are DFQATT and SNEGSKA (reference sequence). The CDR3 loop reads CSAPRGYEQYF. CDR3 bases: TGCAGTGCCCCTCGGGGGTACGAGCAGTACTTC.

V gene TRBV6-6 combines with J gene TRBJ1-5; perhaps TRBD1 as D (6 bases). From germline, CDR1 is MNHNY and CDR2 SVGAGI (reference sequence). The CDR3 consists of 15 residues. The V gene lost 6 bases and the J gene lost 5 bases, with 17 bases spanning the gap. DNA of the CDR3: TGTGCCAGCAGCTTACGCCCGGCAGGGGATCAGCCCCAGCATTTT. Translating it yields CASSLRPAGDQPQHF.

The chain employs TRBV28 and TRBJ2-4; the match to TRBD1 covers 9 bases. CDR1 is MDHEN, CDR2 SYDVKM, per germline. The CDR3 has 14 amino acids. The V and J ends lost 8 bases and 6 bases, in that order; junction bases with no gene match: 8. Here the CDR3 reads CASGEGQGLNIQYF. CDR3 nucleotides: TGTGCCAGCGGAGAGGGACAGGGACTAAACATTCAGTACTTC.

This chain connects TRBV30 to TRBJ1-2; 8 bases agree with TRBD1. This CDR3 has 14 amino acids. The V segment lost 0 bases and the J segment 6 bases; nucleotides outside the gene matches: 6. Germline V gene sequence: CDR1 GTSNPN, CDR2 SVGIG (reference sequence). The CDR3 here is CAWSVGQGIDGYTF. The CDR3 DNA reads TGTGCCTGGAGTGTCGGACAGGGAATCGATGGCTACACCTTC.

The chain employs TRBV28 and TRBJ2-2; 9 positions match TRBD1. CDR1 and CDR2 (germline): MDHEN, SYDVKM. This CDR3 has 15 residues. V was clipped by 6 bases and J by 3 bases; unmatched bases: 5. CDR3 sequence (DNA): TGTGCCAGCAGCACACAGGGGGCGCACACCGGGGAGCTGTTTTTT. Encoded protein: CASSTQGAHTGELFF.

V usage is TRBV19 and J usage is TRBJ2-2; the D is unclear. The CDR3 runs 15 residues. Trimming cost V 0 bases and J 5 bases, with 10 bases left between them. Germline V gene lookup returns CDR1 LNHDA and CDR2 SQIVND (reference sequence). CDR3 amino acids: CASSIELSWTGELFF. CDR3 sequence (DNA): TGTGCCAGTAGTATAGAACTATCTTGGACCGGGGAGCTGTTTTTT.

V and J are TRBV2 and TRBJ1-1; TRBD1 matches 7 bases. Unmatched junction bases numbered 5, after V lost 3 bases and J lost 4 bases. CDR1 is SNHLY, CDR2 FYNNEI, per germline. The CDR3 spans 14 residues. CDR3 in amino acids: CASSDHAGGTEAFF. CDR3 nucleotide sequence: TGTGCCAGCAGTGACCATGCAGGGGGCACTGAAGCTTTCTTT.

This rearrangement joins TRBV5-6 to TRBJ2-5; 9 bases fit TRBD2. This CDR3 contains 15 residues. Per germline, CDR1 SGHDT and CDR2 YYEEEE. V lost 3 bases, J lost 5 bases, and 8 bases stayed unmatched. Here the CDR3 reads CASSSAGTSTETQYF. The CDR3 bases are TGTGCCAGCAGCTCGGCAGGGACTAGCACGGAGACCCAGTACTTC.

The V gene is TRBV11-2, the J gene TRBJ2-7; 7 nucleotides agree with TRBD1. This CDR3 is 15 amino acids long. Germline V CDR1 and CDR2: SGHAT, FQNNGV. V shed 1 base and J 4 bases; nucleotides not matched to a gene: 7. The CDR3: CASSLGANRGYEQYF. The CDR3 DNA reads TGTGCCAGCAGCTTAGGGGCCAACAGGGGTTACGAGCAGTACTTC.

In DNA, the CDR3 is TGTGCCAGCAGTTTCTTTAGCGGGAGATACAATGAGCAGTTCTTC. Amino acids: CASSFFSGRYNEQFF. The V gene is TRBV27, the J gene TRBJ2-1, with 9 bases identical to TRBD2. The CDR3 is 15 amino acids. The V gene end was trimmed by 3 bases and the J gene end by 4 bases; junction bases not matched to a gene: 4. CDR1 MNHEY and CDR2 SMNVEV come from the germline V gene (reference sequence).

This rearrangement joins TRBV5-1 to TRBJ2-5, with TRBD2 matching over 7 bases. The CDR3 extends over 16 amino acids. V lost 1 base and J lost 1; bases outside the gene matches: 7. The germline gives CDR1 SGHRS, CDR2 YFSETQ. The CDR3 here is CASSLSTGGSQETQYF. In DNA form, the CDR3 reads TGCGCCAGCAGCTTGTCTACGGGCGGGAGCCAAGAGACCCAGTACTTC. The full variable domain, in which reference TRBV5-1 and TRBJ2-5 provide the parts outside the CDR3, is KAGVTQTPRYLIKTRGQQVTLSCSPISGHRSVSWYQQTPGQGLQFLFEYFSETQRNKGNFPGRFSGRQFSNSRSEMNVSTLELGDSALYLCASSLSTGGSQETQYFGPGTRLLVL.

The rearrangement uses TRBV18 and TRBJ2-2; D remains ambiguous. Germline loops: CDR1 KGHSH, CDR2 LQKENI. The germline V and J ends were trimmed by 2 bases and 5 bases, with 6 bases remaining between them. The CDR3 length is 13 residues. In DNA form, the CDR3 reads TGTGCCAGCTCACCATCCGGTACCGGGGAGCTGTTTTTT. It specifies CASSPSGTGELFF.

The V and J genes are TRBV15 and TRBJ2-2, with D maybe TRBD1 (5 bases). The V gene's germline CDR1 is LNHNV and CDR2 YYDKDF (reference sequence). V was shortened by 0 bases and J by 0 bases, with 8 bases between the two germline ends. The CDR3 is made up of 16 amino acids. CDR3 sequence reads: CATSREGPPNTGELFF. In DNA, the CDR3 is TGTGCCACCAGCAGAGAGGGGCCTCCGAACACCGGGGAGCTGTTTTTT.

The chain recombines TRBV4-2 with TRBJ1-4, with TRBD1 matching 7 bases. The germline V gene encodes CDR1 LGHNA and CDR2 YNFKEQ. V lost 1 base and J lost 8; bases outside the gene matches: 13. The CDR3 has 17 residues. The DNA of the CDR3 is TGTGCCAGCAGCCAAGTACCCAAACAGGGGATAGGAGAAAAACTGTTTTTT. Translated: CASSQVPKQGIGEKLFF.

The chain has TRBV4-1 and TRBJ2-7, with D perhaps matching TRBD2 (5 bases). V lost 2 bases and J lost 3, with 11 bases in between. CDR1 is MGHRA, CDR2 YSYEKL, per germline. This CDR3 contains 14 residues. The CDR3 sequence: CASSQPVEGYEQYF. The CDR3 DNA sequence: TGCGCCAGCAGCCAACCCGTCGAGGGCTACGAGCAGTACTTC.

This chain uses TRBV19 with TRBJ2-2, with TRBD2 matching over 8 bases. The CDR3 runs to 16 residues. V gave up 4 bases and J gave up 1 base; unmatched junction bases: 5. Germline V CDR1 and CDR2: LNHDA, SQIVND (reference sequence). CDR3 residues: CASSKRTSLNTGELFF. In DNA, the CDR3 is TGTGCCAGTAGTAAGAGGACTAGCCTGAACACCGGGGAGCTGTTTTTT.

The V and J genes are TRBV5-1 and TRBJ1-1; D may be TRBD1 (6 bases). V lost 5 bases to trimming and J lost 11 bases, with 16 bases between them. Germline assignment: CDR1 SGHRS and CDR2 YFSETQ. CDR3 length: 12 residues. CDR3 in DNA: TGCGCCAGCAGAGCGGGAACCCAGGGGGCTTTCTTT. The encoded protein is CASRAGTQGAFF.